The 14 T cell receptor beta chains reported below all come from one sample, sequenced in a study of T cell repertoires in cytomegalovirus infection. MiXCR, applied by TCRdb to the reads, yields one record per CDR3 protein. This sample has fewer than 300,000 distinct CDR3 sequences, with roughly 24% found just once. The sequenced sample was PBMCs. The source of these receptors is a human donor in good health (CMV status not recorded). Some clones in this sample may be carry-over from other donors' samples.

The CDR3 DNA sequence: TGTGCCAGTAGTTGGGCCCTTACTAGACGTTATACCTACAATGAGCAGTTCTTC. Protein sequence: CASSWALTRRYTYNEQFF. The chain combines TRBV19 with TRBJ2-1; D possibly corresponds to TRBD2 (5 bases). Germline V gene sequence: CDR1 LNHDA, CDR2 SQIVND (reference sequence). V lost 5 bases to trimming and J lost 2 bases, with 22 bases between them. The CDR3 has 18 residues. The variable domain in full, with the rest retrieved from reference TRBV19 and TRBJ2-1, is DGGITQSPKYLFRKEGQNVTLSCEQNLNHDAMYWYRQDPGQGLRLIYYSQIVNDFQKGDIAEGYSVSREKKESFPLTVTSAQKNPTAFYLCASSWALTRRYTYNEQFFGPGTRLTVL.

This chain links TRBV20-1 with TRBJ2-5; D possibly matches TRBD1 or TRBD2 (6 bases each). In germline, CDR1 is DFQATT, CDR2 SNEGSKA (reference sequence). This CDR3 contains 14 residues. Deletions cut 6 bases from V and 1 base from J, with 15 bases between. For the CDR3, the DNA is TGCAGTGCCCACCTAGGGGGGCGCCAAGAGACCCAGTACTTC. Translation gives CSAHLGGRQETQYF.

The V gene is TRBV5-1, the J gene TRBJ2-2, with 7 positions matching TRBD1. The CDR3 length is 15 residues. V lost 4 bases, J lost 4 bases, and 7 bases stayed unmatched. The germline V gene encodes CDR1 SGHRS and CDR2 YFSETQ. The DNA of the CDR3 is TGCGCCAGCAGCCCGGCCAGGGGGACCACCGGGGAGCTGTTTTTT. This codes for CASSPARGTTGELFF.

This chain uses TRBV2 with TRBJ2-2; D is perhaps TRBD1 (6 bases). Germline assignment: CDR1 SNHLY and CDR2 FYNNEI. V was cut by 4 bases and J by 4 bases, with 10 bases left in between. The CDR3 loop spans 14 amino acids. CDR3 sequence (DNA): TGTGCCAGCAGTGTGTGGGGGCGCACCGGGGAGCTGTTTTTT. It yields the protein CASSVWGRTGELFF.

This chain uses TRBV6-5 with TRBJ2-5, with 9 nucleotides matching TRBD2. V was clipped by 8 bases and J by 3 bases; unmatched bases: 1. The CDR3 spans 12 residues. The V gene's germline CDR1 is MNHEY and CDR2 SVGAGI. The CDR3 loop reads CASSSGEETQYF. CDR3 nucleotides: TGTGCCAGCTCTAGCGGGGAAGAGACCCAGTACTTC.

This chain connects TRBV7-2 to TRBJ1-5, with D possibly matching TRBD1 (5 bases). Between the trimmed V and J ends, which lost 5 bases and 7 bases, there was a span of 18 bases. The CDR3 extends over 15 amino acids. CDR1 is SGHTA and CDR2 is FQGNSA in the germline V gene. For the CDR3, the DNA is TGTGCCAGCAGCCTAGAGGCGTGGGGGAGACAGCCCCAGCATTTT. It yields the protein CASSLEAWGRQPQHF. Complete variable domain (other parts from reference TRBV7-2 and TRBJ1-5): GAGVSQSPSNKVTEKGKDVELRCDPISGHTALYWYRQSLGQGLEFLIYFQGNSAPDKSGLPSDRFSAERTGGSVSTLTIQRTQQEDSAVYLCASSLEAWGRQPQHFGDGTRLSIL.

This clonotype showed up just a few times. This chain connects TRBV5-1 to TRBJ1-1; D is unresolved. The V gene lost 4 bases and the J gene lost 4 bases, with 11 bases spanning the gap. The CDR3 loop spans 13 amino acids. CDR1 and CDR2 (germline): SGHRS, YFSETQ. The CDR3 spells CASSPGSTTEAFF. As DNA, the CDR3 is TGCGCCAGCAGCCCCGGTTCAACCACTGAAGCTTTCTTT.

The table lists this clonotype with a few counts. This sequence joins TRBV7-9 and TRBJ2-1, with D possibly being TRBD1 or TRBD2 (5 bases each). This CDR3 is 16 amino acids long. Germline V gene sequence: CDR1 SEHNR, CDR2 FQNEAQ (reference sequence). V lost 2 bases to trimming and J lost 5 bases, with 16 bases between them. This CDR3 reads CASSLSKGPHNNEQFF. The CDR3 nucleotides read TGTGCCAGCAGCTTAAGTAAGGGACCACACAACAATGAGCAGTTCTTC.

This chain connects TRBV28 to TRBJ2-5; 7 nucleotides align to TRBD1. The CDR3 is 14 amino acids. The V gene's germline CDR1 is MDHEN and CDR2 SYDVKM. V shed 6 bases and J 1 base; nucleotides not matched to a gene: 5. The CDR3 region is CASRIPGGQETQYF. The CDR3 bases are TGTGCCAGCAGAATCCCAGGGGGCCAAGAGACCCAGTACTTC. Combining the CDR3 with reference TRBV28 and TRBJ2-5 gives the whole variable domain DVKVTQSSRYLVKRTGEKVFLECVQDMDHENMFWYRQDPGLGLRLIYFSYDVKMKEKGDIPEGYSVSREKKERFSLILESASTNQTSMYLCASRIPGGQETQYFGPGTRLLVL.

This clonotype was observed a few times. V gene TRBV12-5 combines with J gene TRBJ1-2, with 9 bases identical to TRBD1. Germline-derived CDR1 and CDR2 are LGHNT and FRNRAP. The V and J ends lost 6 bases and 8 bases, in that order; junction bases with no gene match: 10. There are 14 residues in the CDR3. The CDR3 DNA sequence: TGTGCTAGTGGCCGCCCCGGACAGGGGAACGGCTACACCTTC. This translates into CASGRPGQGNGYTF.

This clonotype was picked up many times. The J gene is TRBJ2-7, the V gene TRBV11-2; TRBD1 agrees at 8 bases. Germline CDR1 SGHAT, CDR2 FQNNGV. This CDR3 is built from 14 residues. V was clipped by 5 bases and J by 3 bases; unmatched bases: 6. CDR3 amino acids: CASSGPDRVYEQYF. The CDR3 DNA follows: TGTGCCAGCAGCGGTCCGGACAGGGTCTACGAGCAGTACTTC. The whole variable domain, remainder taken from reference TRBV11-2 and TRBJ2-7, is EAGVAQSPRYKIIEKRQSVAFWCNPISGHATLYWYQQILGQGPKLLIQFQNNGVVDDSQLPKDRFSAERLKGVDSTLKIQPAKLEDSAVYLCASSGPDRVYEQYFGPGTRLTVT.

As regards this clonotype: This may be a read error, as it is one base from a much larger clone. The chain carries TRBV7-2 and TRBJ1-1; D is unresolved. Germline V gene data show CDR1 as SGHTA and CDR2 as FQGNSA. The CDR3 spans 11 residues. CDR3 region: CASSQYTAAFF. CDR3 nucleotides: TGTGCCAGCAGCCAGTACACTGCAGCTTTCTTT. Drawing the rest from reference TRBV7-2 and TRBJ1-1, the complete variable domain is GAGVSQSPSNKVTEKGKDVELRCDPISGHTALYWYRQSLGQGLEFLIYFQGNSAPDKSGLPSDRFSAERTGGSVSTLTIQRTQQEDSAVYLCASSQYTAAFFGQGTRLTVV.

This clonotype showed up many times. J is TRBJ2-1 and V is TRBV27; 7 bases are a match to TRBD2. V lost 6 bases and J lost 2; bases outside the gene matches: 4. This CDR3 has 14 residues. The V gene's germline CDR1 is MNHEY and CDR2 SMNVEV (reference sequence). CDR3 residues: CASSSGGTYNEQFF. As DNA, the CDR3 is TGTGCCAGCAGCTCGGGGGGAACCTACAATGAGCAGTTCTTC.

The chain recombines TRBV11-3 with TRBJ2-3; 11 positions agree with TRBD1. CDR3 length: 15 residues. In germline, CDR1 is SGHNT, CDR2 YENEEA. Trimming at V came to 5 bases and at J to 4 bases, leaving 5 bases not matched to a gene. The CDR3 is CASSADRGLADTQYF. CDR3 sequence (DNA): TGTGCCAGCAGCGCGGACAGGGGGCTCGCAGATACGCAGTATTTT.